The rows below give T cell receptor beta chains drawn from one sample of a study of blood T cell repertoires in COVID-19. The repertoire was sequenced with immunoSEQ multiplex PCR; TCRdb's copy has only in-frame clones and lacks some. The table includes about 84,000 clones, 86% detected once. The source material was peripheral blood. These receptors originate from a man older than 75 with active or convalescent COVID-19. The CDR3 runs from the conserved cysteine through the conserved F or W. The order of the fields is J gene, D gene, CDR3 length, clone size, V gene, CDR3 DNA, CDR3 protein. D genes are given only for firm matches. Only some rows state a clone size, as once, few, many or a class for expanded clones.

J: TRBJ2-1
D: TRBD2
length: 16
size: NA
V: TRBV7-3
DNA: TGTGCCAGCAGCCAAACTAGCGCGAGCTCCTACAATGAGCAGTTCTTC
CDR3: CASSQTSASSYNEQFF

J: TRBJ1-5
D: NA
length: 15
size: NA
V: TRBV6-5
DNA: TGTGCCAGCAGTATCGCGGGGGGGGGCGGATTGCCCCAGCATTTT
CDR3: CASSIAGGGGLPQHF

J: TRBJ2-6
D: NA
length: 16
size: NA
V: TRBV19
DNA: TGTGCCAGTAAGATGCAGGGGTGGACTGGGGCCAACGTCCTGACTTTC
CDR3: CASKMQGWTGANVLTF

J: TRBJ1-2
D: NA
length: 13
size: NA
V: TRBV30
DNA: TGTGCCTGGAGTGTCTTACCGGAGGTCGGCTACACCTTC
CDR3: CAWSVLPEVGYTF

J: TRBJ2-1
D: TRBD2
length: 16
size: NA
V: TRBV5-6
DNA: TGTGCCAGCAGCTTTTTAGCGGGAGGGCCTTTTTCTGAGCAGTTCTTC
CDR3: CASSFLAGGPFSEQFF

J: TRBJ2-7
D: TRBD2
length: 14
size: NA
V: TRBV28
DNA: TGTGCCAGCAGTTCCCCCGGGACTAACTACGAGCAGTACTTC
CDR3: CASSSPGTNYEQYF

J: TRBJ2-2
D: NA
length: 14
size: NA
V: TRBV27
DNA: TGTGCCAGCAGTTTTAACAGGGACCCCGGGGAGCTGTTTTTT
CDR3: CASSFNRDPGELFF

J: TRBJ2-2
D: NA
length: 12
size: NA
V: TRBV25-1
DNA: TGTGCCAGCACCAAGAACACCGGGGAGCTGTTTTTT
CDR3: CASTKNTGELFF

J: TRBJ1-6
D: NA
length: 15
size: NA
V: TRBV5-1
DNA: TGCGCCAGCAGCTTGGCCTCGGCAGGGAATTCACCCCTCCACTTT
CDR3: CASSLASAGNSPLHF

J: TRBJ1-5
D: NA
length: 15
size: NA
V: TRBV28
DNA: TGTGCCAGCAGTGGAGCGGATAATAGCAATCAGCCCCAGCATTTT
CDR3: CASSGADNSNQPQHF

J: TRBJ2-5
D: TRBD1
length: 15
size: once
V: TRBV25-1
DNA: TGTGCCAGCAGTGAGACACAGGGGACCAGGGAGACCCAGTACTTC
CDR3: CASSETQGTRETQYF

J: TRBJ1-2
D: NA
length: 13
size: NA
V: TRBV19
DNA: TGTGCCAGTAGTATAACAGTCAACTATGGCTACACCTTC
CDR3: CASSITVNYGYTF

J: TRBJ2-7
D: TRBD1
length: 16
size: NA
V: TRBV4-3
DNA: TGCGCCAGCAGCCAAGATTTGTGGGACAGGGGGTTCGAGCAGTACTTC
CDR3: CASSQDLWDRGFEQYF

J: TRBJ2-6
D: TRBD1
length: 16
size: NA
V: TRBV25-1
DNA: TGTGCCAGCAGTCCGCAACAGGGGTCCGGGGCCAACGTCCTGACTTTC
CDR3: CASSPQQGSGANVLTF

J: TRBJ1-3
D: TRBD1
length: 14
size: NA
V: TRBV30
DNA: TGTGCCTGGGATACAGGGGGCTCTGGAAACACCATATATTTT
CDR3: CAWDTGGSGNTIYF

J: TRBJ2-2
D: TRBD1
length: 16
size: NA
V: TRBV2
DNA: TGTGCCAGCAGCGACCGGGACAGGGAGTCGGGCGGGGAGCTGTTTTTT
CDR3: CASSDRDRESGGELFF